These 4 T cell receptor beta chains share one sample of origin, sequenced in a study of T-cell memory formation after mild COVID-19. MiXCR was run by TCRdb on the 5' RACE reads, yielding one entry per CDR3 protein. The data contain around 390,000 distinct CDR3 sequences, roughly 15% of them singletons. The material sequenced was PBMCs or a T cell subset sorted from them (not recorded which). The receptors were sampled from a man aged 18 to 30 who had mild COVID-19 (a few samples of this study predate the infection). Cell type and time point are not known.

This chain connects TRBV6-2 or TRBV6-3 to TRBJ2-2, with D perhaps matching TRBD1 (5 bases). The germline V gene encodes CDR1 MNHEY and CDR2 SVGEGT. Trimming took off 0 bases at V and 4 bases at J, with 15 bases between the two ends. The CDR3 sequence is 17 residues long. CDR3 loop: CASSYSGRLRGTGELFF. The CDR3 nucleotides are TGTGCCAGCAGTTACTCAGGACGCCTAAGGGGCACCGGGGAGCTGTTTTTT.

This clonotype was seen more than once but under ten times. The CDR3 DNA sequence: TGCAGTGCTAGCTCGGGGGCAAGCTCCTACGAGCAGTACTTC. Amino acid sequence: CSASSGASSYEQYF. The chain carries TRBV20-1 and TRBJ2-7; D is tentatively TRBD1 or TRBD2 (6 bases each). There are 14 residues in the CDR3. Germline-derived CDR1 and CDR2 are DFQATT and SNEGSKA (reference sequence). Trimming pared 3 bases from V and 0 bases from J, leaving 12 bases between.

V and J are TRBV7-2 and TRBJ1-4; 7 bases are shared with TRBD1. V lost 6 bases to trimming and J lost 8 bases; unmatched junction nucleotides: 9. CDR3 size: 14 residues. CDR1 and CDR2 from the germline V gene are SGHTA and FQGNSA. For the CDR3, the DNA is TGTGCCAGCAGGTCGCAGGGGGAGTCAGAAAAACTGTTTTTT. It codes for CASRSQGESEKLFF.

This chain joins TRBV5-1 and TRBJ2-5; D not certain. The V end was cut by 4 bases, the J end by 4 bases, with 11 bases between. Per germline, CDR1 SGHRS and CDR2 YFSETQ. The CDR3 sequence is 13 residues long. CDR3 sequence: CASSPRSPETQYF. The CDR3 DNA follows: TGCGCCAGCAGCCCTAGGTCCCCAGAGACCCAGTACTTC.